This is a list of T cell receptor beta chains from one sample in a study of TIL therapy for anti-PD-1-resistant metastatic lung cancer. Generated by immunoSEQ multiplex PCR, the TCRdb table keeps only in-frame clones and is missing some. The sample includes tens of thousands of clones, roughly 70% of them seen just once. The starting material was tumor tissue, obtained at baseline. The receptor set was obtained from a person between 25 and 79 years old with non-small cell lung cancer. Each CDR3 is given with its conserved first and last residue. Each record gives: clone size, J gene, V gene, D gene, CDR3 DNA, CDR3 protein. D genes are given only for firm matches. The size entry is marked missing in some rows and otherwise reads once, few, many or a size class.

clone_size: -; j_call: TRBJ1-1; v_call: TRBV6-1; d_call: -; cdr3_nt: TGTGCCAGCAGTGAATCCGGGATCCCTGAAGCTTTCTTT; cdr3_aa: CASSESGIPEAFF
clone_size: -; j_call: TRBJ1-2; v_call: TRBV28; d_call: -; cdr3_nt: TGTGCCAGCACCCCTTCTTTGGGAGGGAACGGCTACACCTTC; cdr3_aa: CASTPSLGGNGYTF
clone_size: -; j_call: TRBJ2-2; v_call: TRBV10-3; d_call: -; cdr3_nt: TGTGCCATCAGTGACTCCCCTAGCGTTATCGGGGAGCTGTTTTTT; cdr3_aa: CAISDSPSVIGELFF
clone_size: -; j_call: TRBJ2-3; v_call: TRBV9; d_call: -; cdr3_nt: TGTGCCAGCAGCGTAGGGCGCGCCGATACGCAGTATTTT; cdr3_aa: CASSVGRADTQYF
clone_size: -; j_call: TRBJ1-1; v_call: TRBV5-4; d_call: TRBD1; cdr3_nt: TGTGCCAGCAGCACGGACAGGGATTCCGACACTGAAGCTTTCTTT; cdr3_aa: CASSTDRDSDTEAFF
clone_size: few; j_call: TRBJ2-7; v_call: TRBV19; d_call: -; cdr3_nt: TGTGCCAGTCCGGGGTCCTACGAGCAGTACTTC; cdr3_aa: CASPGSYEQYF
clone_size: -; j_call: TRBJ2-7; v_call: TRBV27; d_call: TRBD2; cdr3_nt: TGTGCCAGCAGTTTAGAGTGGCGGGAGAGGGTCTACGAGCAGTACTTC; cdr3_aa: CASSLEWRERVYEQYF
clone_size: -; j_call: TRBJ1-3; v_call: TRBV29-1; d_call: -; cdr3_nt: TGCAGCGCCTCCGCCCCTGGACGGAGCTCTGGAAACACCATATATTTT; cdr3_aa: CSASAPGRSSGNTIYF
clone_size: -; j_call: TRBJ2-1; v_call: TRBV27; d_call: TRBD2; cdr3_nt: TGTGCCAGCATTCGACTAGCGGGGGTGATTGGGGAGCAGTTCTTC; cdr3_aa: CASIRLAGVIGEQFF
clone_size: -; j_call: TRBJ2-7; v_call: TRBV6-5; d_call: -; cdr3_nt: TGTGCCAGCAGGTCAGGACCCTACGAGCAGTACTTC; cdr3_aa: CASRSGPYEQYF
clone_size: -; j_call: TRBJ1-6; v_call: TRBV10-2; d_call: TRBD1; cdr3_nt: TGCGCCAGCAGCCCGGGACAGAGCTATAATTCACCCCTCCACTTT; cdr3_aa: CASSPGQSYNSPLHF
clone_size: -; j_call: TRBJ2-3; v_call: TRBV6-5; d_call: TRBD2; cdr3_nt: TGTGCCAGCAGTTACACACTAGCGGGGGGGGAGGATACGCAGTATTTT; cdr3_aa: CASSYTLAGGEDTQYF
clone_size: few; j_call: TRBJ1-5; v_call: TRBV6-1; d_call: TRBD1; cdr3_nt: TGTGCCAGCAGTGACCAGGGGGCTTCCTTCAATCAGCCCCAGCATTTT; cdr3_aa: CASSDQGASFNQPQHF
clone_size: -; j_call: TRBJ1-5; v_call: TRBV19; d_call: -; cdr3_nt: TGTGCCAGTAGTATTAACCCACTAACCATAAATCAGCCCCAGCATTTT; cdr3_aa: CASSINPLTINQPQHF
clone_size: -; j_call: TRBJ1-4; v_call: TRBV7-9; d_call: TRBD1; cdr3_nt: TGTGCCAGCAGCTCGAATCCACAGGGGGCCAATGAAAAACTGTTTTTT; cdr3_aa: CASSSNPQGANEKLFF
clone_size: -; j_call: TRBJ1-2; v_call: TRBV29-1; d_call: -; cdr3_nt: TGCAGCGTTGAAGAGCCCGGGAATGGCTACACCTTC; cdr3_aa: CSVEEPGNGYTF
clone_size: -; j_call: TRBJ1-3; v_call: TRBV11-2; d_call: -; cdr3_nt: TGTGCCAGCAGCCCGTCGACTGCTGGAAACACCATATATTTT; cdr3_aa: CASSPSTAGNTIYF
clone_size: -; j_call: TRBJ1-2; v_call: TRBV19; d_call: -; cdr3_nt: TGTGCCAGTAGTATATCCGGGGCGTATGGCTACACCTTC; cdr3_aa: CASSISGAYGYTF
clone_size: -; j_call: TRBJ2-5; v_call: TRBV5-6; d_call: TRBD2; cdr3_nt: TGTGCCAGCAGCTCTTGGACTAGCGGTGAGACCCAGTACTTC; cdr3_aa: CASSSWTSGETQYF
clone_size: -; j_call: TRBJ2-3; v_call: TRBV18; d_call: TRBD1; cdr3_nt: TGTGCCAGCTCAGGGCCAGGGGGTGAAGATACGCAGTATTTT; cdr3_aa: CASSGPGGEDTQYF
clone_size: -; j_call: TRBJ2-7; v_call: TRBV6-6; d_call: TRBD2; cdr3_nt: TGTGCCAGCACCCGAGGATTAGCGGGAGAAGCTACGAGGCAGTACTTC; cdr3_aa: CASTRGLAGEATRQYF
clone_size: -; j_call: TRBJ1-3; v_call: TRBV2; d_call: -; cdr3_nt: TGTGCCAGCAATGTCAGGGTCGCAGGAAACACCATATATTTT; cdr3_aa: CASNVRVAGNTIYF
clone_size: -; j_call: TRBJ2-3; v_call: TRBV29-1; d_call: TRBD1; cdr3_nt: TGCAGCGTCGGACCAACGGGACAGGGGTCAGATACGCAGTATTTT; cdr3_aa: CSVGPTGQGSDTQYF
clone_size: -; j_call: TRBJ2-3; v_call: TRBV7-2; d_call: -; cdr3_nt: TGTGCCAGCAGCTTAACGGTGGCAAGGGATACGCAGTATTTT; cdr3_aa: CASSLTVARDTQYF
clone_size: -; j_call: TRBJ2-2; v_call: TRBV6-1; d_call: -; cdr3_nt: TGTGCCAGCAGCCGAAGCAATGTCGGGCCCGGGGAGCTGTTTTTT; cdr3_aa: CASSRSNVGPGELFF
clone_size: few; j_call: TRBJ2-5; v_call: TRBV29-1; d_call: -; cdr3_nt: TGCAGCGTTGAATCCCCGACAGAAGAGACCCAGTACTTC; cdr3_aa: CSVESPTEETQYF
clone_size: -; j_call: TRBJ1-3; v_call: TRBV5-4; d_call: -; cdr3_nt: TGTGCCAGCAGCTTGGGGGGGGCTAACTCTGGAAACACCATATATTTT; cdr3_aa: CASSLGGANSGNTIYF
clone_size: few; j_call: TRBJ1-5; v_call: TRBV7-3; d_call: TRBD1; cdr3_nt: TGTGCCAGCAGCATCGACAGGGGCGGGCAGCCCCAGCATTTT; cdr3_aa: CASSIDRGGQPQHF
clone_size: few; j_call: TRBJ1-5; v_call: TRBV4-2; d_call: -; cdr3_nt: TGTGCCAGCAGCCAAGATGGCCAGGGAAATCAGCCCCAGCATTTT; cdr3_aa: CASSQDGQGNQPQHF
clone_size: -; j_call: TRBJ2-1; v_call: TRBV11-2; d_call: -; cdr3_nt: TGTGCCAGCAGCTCCCAGGACCGGGATGAGCAGTTCTTC; cdr3_aa: CASSSQDRDEQFF
clone_size: once; j_call: TRBJ1-1; v_call: TRBV28; d_call: TRBD1; cdr3_nt: TGTGCCAGCAGGTCGTACTCGGGGACAGGGGGCACTGAAGCTTTCTTT; cdr3_aa: CASRSYSGTGGTEAFF
clone_size: -; j_call: TRBJ1-1; v_call: TRBV7-3; d_call: -; cdr3_nt: TGTGCCAGCAGCCCCTTCGGTGGGATGAACACTGAAGCTTTCTTT; cdr3_aa: CASSPFGGMNTEAFF
clone_size: -; j_call: TRBJ1-5; v_call: TRBV30; d_call: -; cdr3_nt: TGTGCCTGGAGTGGGGACGACGATCAGCCCCAGCATTTT; cdr3_aa: CAWSGDDDQPQHF
clone_size: -; j_call: TRBJ1-2; v_call: TRBV5-5; d_call: -; cdr3_nt: TGTGCCAGCAGCTTGGTTCCGGGCGTTGGCTACACCTTC; cdr3_aa: CASSLVPGVGYTF
clone_size: -; j_call: TRBJ1-4; v_call: TRBV18; d_call: -; cdr3_nt: TGTGCCAGCTCACCAATTACAGGGAATGAAAAACTGTTTTTT; cdr3_aa: CASSPITGNEKLFF
clone_size: -; j_call: TRBJ1-5; v_call: TRBV15; d_call: -; cdr3_nt: TGTGCCACCAGCAATAGGCCTTTCAATCAGCCCCAGCATTTT; cdr3_aa: CATSNRPFNQPQHF
clone_size: -; j_call: TRBJ1-2; v_call: TRBV28; d_call: -; cdr3_nt: TGTGCCAGCAGTTTCGCTAACAGGGAAATCTATGGCTACACCTTC; cdr3_aa: CASSFANREIYGYTF
clone_size: -; j_call: TRBJ1-2; v_call: TRBV21-1; d_call: -; cdr3_nt: TGTGCCAGCAGCAGCCACCCTTGGGACAGGGGGGAAAGTTTTGACTATGGCTACACCTTC; cdr3_aa: CASSSHPWDRGESFDYGYTF
clone_size: once; j_call: TRBJ1-1; v_call: TRBV2; d_call: -; cdr3_nt: TGTGCCAGCAGTTCCCGAGGGCAGTCGAACACTGAAGCTTTCTTT; cdr3_aa: CASSSRGQSNTEAFF
clone_size: -; j_call: TRBJ2-1; v_call: TRBV29-1; d_call: TRBD2; cdr3_nt: TGCAGCGTCGGACTAGCGGGAGGGTATGAGCAGTTCTTC; cdr3_aa: CSVGLAGGYEQFF